A single count supports the clone carrying this T cell receptor beta chain. The data derive from a study of blood T cell repertoires in COVID-19. About the research overall: Acute and convalescent COVID-19 samples came from the United States, Italy and Spain. From T cells, B-cell-depleted T cells, or PBMCs came the material, which was cDNA or gDNA.

Clones were read by immunoSEQ multiplex PCR, and TCRdb kept only the in-frame ones, dropping some. The top ten clones hold over 7.5% of a sample with under 65,000 clones, roughly 91% of them seen once. Germline assignment: CDR1 MNHEY and CDR2 SVGAGI. This CDR3 is 13 amino acids long. The trim removed 1 base at V and 4 bases at J, leaving 0 bases unmatched. This chain uses TRBV6-5 with TRBJ2-5; TRBD1 aligns across 7 bases. The sequence was collected from a human donor in a cohort sampled during active COVID-19. The material sequenced was peripheral blood. The CDR3 DNA reads as TGTGCCAGCAGTTACTACAGGGGAGAGACCCAGTACTTC. Amino acids: CASSYYRGETQYF.